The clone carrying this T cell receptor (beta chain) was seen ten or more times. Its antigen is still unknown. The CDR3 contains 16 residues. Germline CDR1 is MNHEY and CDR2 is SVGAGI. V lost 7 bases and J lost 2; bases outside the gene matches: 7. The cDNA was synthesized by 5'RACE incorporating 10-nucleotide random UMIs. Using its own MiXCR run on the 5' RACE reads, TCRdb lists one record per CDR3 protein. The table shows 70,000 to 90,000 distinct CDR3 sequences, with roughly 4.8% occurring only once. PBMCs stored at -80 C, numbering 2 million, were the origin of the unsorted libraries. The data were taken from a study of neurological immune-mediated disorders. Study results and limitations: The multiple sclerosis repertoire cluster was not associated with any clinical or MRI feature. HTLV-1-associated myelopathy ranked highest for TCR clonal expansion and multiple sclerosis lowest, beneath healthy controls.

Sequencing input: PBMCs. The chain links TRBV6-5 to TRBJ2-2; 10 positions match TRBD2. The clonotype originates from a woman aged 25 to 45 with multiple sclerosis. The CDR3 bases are TGTGCCAGCAACCTTGGACTAGCGGTTAACACCGGGGAGCTGTTTTTT. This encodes CASNLGLAVNTGELFF.